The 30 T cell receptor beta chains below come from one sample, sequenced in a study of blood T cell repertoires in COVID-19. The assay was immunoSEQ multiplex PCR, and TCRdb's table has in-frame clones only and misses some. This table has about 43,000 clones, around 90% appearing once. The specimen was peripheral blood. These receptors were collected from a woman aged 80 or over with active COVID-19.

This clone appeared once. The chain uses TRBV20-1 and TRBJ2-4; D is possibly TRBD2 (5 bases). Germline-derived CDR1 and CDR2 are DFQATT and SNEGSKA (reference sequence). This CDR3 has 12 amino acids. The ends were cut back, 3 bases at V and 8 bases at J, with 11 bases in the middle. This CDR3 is CSASGLLDIQYF. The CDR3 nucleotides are TGCAGTGCTAGTGGCCTACTAGACATTCAGTACTTC.

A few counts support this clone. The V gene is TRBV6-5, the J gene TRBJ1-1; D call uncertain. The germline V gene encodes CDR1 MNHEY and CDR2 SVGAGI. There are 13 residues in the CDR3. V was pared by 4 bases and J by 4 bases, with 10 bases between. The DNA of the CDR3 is TGTGCCAGCAGTTCCGGGTCCCTCACTGAAGCTTTCTTT. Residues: CASSSGSLTEAFF.

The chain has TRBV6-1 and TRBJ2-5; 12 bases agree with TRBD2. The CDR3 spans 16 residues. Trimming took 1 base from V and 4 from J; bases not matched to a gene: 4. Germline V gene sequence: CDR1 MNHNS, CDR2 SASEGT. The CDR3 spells CASSEVPSGGGETQYF. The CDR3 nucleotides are TGTGCCAGCAGTGAAGTCCCTAGCGGGGGGGGAGAGACCCAGTACTTC.

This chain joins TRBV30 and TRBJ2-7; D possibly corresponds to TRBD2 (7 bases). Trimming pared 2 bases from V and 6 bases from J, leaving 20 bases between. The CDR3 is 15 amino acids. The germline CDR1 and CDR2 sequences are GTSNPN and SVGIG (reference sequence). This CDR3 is CAWSSGLGGIGEQYF. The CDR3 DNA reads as TGTGCCTGGAGTTCCGGACTAGGGGGGATTGGCGAGCAGTACTTC.

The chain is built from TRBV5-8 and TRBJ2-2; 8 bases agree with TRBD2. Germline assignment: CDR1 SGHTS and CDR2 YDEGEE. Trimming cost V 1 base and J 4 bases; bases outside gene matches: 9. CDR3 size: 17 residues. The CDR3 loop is CASSLIRLATTTGELFF. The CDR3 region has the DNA TGTGCCAGCAGCTTGATCCGACTAGCGACTACCACCGGGGAGCTGTTTTTT.

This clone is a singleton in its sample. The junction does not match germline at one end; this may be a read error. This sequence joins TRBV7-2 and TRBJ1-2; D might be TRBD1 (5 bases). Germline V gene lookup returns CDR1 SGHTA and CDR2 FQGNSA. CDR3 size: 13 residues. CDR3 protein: CASSVAGSGGYTF. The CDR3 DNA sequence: TGTGCCAGCAGCGTAGCGGGGTCAGGGGGCTACACCTTC.

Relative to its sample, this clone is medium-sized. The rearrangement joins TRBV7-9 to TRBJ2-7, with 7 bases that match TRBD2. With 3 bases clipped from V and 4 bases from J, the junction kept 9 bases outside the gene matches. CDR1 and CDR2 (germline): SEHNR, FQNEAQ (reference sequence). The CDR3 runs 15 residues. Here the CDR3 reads CASSFGGYQSYEQYF. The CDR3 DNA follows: TGTGCCAGCAGCTTCGGGGGGTACCAGAGTTACGAGCAGTACTTC.

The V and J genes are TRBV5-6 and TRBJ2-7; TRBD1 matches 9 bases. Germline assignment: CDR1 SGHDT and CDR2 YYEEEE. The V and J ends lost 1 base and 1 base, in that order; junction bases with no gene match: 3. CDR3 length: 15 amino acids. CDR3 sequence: CASSLTQGASYEQYF. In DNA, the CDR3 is TGTGCCAGCAGCTTGACACAGGGGGCTTCCTACGAGCAGTACTTC.

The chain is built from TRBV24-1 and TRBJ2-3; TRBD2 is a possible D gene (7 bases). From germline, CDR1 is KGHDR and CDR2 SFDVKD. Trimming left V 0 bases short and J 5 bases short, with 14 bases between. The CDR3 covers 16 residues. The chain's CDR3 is CATSDLQFGGRDTQYF. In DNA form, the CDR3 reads TGTGCCACCAGTGATTTGCAGTTCGGGGGGCGAGATACGCAGTATTTT.

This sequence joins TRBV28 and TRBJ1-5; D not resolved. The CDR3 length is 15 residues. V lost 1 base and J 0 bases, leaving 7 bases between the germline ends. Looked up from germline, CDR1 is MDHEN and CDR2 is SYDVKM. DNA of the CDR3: TGTGCCAGCAGTTTATCGCGGATTAGCAATCAGCCCCAGCATTTT. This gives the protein CASSLSRISNQPQHF.

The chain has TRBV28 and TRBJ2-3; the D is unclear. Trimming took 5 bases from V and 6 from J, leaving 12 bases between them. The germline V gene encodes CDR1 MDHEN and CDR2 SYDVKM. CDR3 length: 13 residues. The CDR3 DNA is TGTGCCAGCAGTCCGACACGATATGATACGCAGTATTTT. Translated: CASSPTRYDTQYF.

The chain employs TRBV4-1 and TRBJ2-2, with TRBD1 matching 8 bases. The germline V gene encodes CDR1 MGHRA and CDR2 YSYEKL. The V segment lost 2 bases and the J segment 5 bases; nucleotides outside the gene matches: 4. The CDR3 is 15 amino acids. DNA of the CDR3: TGCGCCAGCAGCCAAAGGACAGGGAATACCGGGGAGCTGTTTTTT. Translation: CASSQRTGNTGELFF.

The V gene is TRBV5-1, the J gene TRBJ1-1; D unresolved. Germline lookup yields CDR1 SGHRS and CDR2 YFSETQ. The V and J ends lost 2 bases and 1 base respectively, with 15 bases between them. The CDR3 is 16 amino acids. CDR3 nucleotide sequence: TGCGCCAGCAGCTTACCACCCGACACCTCGAACACTGAAGCTTTCTTT. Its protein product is CASSLPPDTSNTEAFF.

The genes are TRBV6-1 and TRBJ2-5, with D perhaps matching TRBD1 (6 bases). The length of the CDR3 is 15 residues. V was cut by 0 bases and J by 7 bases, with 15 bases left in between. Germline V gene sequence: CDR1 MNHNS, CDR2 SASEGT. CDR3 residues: CASSEAPRTAATQYF. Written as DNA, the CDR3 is TGTGCCAGCAGTGAAGCGCCCCGGACAGCCGCGACCCAGTACTTC.

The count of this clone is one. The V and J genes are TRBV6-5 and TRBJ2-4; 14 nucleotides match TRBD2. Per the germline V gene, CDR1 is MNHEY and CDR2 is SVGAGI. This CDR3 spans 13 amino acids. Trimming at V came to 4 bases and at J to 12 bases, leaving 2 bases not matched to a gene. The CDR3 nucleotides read TGTGCCAGCAGTTCCGGGACTAGCGGGAGTCAGTACTTC. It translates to CASSSGTSGSQYF.

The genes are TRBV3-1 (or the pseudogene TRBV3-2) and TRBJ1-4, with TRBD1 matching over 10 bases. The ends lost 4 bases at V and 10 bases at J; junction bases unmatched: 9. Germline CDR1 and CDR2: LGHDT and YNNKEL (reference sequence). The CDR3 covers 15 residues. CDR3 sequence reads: CASSRRQGAEGKLFF. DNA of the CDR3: TGTGCCAGCAGCCGGAGACAGGGGGCGGAGGGAAAACTGTTTTTT.

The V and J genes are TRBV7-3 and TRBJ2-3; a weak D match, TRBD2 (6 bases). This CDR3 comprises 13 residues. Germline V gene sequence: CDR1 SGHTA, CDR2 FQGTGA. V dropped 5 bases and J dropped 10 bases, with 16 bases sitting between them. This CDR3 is CASSPLGSGAQYF. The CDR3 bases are TGTGCCAGCAGCCCTTTGGGTTCGGGAGCGCAGTATTTT.

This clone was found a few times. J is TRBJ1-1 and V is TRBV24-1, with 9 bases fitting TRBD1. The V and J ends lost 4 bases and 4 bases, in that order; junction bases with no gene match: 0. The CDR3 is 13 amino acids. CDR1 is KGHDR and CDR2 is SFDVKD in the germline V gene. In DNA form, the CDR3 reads TGTGCCACCAGTGAGGGACAGGGCACTGAAGCTTTCTTT. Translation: CATSEGQGTEAFF.

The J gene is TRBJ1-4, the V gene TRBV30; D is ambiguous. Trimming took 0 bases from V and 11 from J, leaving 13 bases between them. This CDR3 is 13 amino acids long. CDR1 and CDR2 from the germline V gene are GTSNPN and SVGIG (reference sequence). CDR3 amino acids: CAWSVDRGEKLFF. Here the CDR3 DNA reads TGTGCCTGGAGTGTAGATCGGGGAGAGAAACTGTTTTTT.

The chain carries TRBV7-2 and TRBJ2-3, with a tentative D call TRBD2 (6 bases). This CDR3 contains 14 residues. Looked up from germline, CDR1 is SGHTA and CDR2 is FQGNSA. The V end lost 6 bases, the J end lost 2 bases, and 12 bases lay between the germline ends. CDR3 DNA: TGTGCCAGCAGGCGGAGGGCTCTCACAGATACGCAGTATTTT. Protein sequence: CASRRRALTDTQYF.

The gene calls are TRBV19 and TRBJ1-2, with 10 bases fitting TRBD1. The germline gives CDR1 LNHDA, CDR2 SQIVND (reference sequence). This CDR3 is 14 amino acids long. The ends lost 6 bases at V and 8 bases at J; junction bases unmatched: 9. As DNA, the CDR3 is TGTGCCAGTAGCGCCCCGGGACAGGGGTACGGCTACACCTTC. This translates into CASSAPGQGYGYTF.

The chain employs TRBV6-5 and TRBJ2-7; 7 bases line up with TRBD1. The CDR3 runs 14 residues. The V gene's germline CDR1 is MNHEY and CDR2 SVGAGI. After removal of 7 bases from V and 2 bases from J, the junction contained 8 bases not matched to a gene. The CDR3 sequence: CASTQGQKPYEQYF. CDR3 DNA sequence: TGTGCCAGCACTCAGGGACAGAAACCCTACGAGCAGTACTTC.

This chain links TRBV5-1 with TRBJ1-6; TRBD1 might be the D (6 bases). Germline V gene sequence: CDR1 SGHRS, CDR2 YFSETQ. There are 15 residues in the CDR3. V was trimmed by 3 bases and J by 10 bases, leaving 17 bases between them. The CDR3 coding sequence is TGCGCCAGCAGCTCGTCAGGGGACGTAGGATCACCCCTCCACTTT. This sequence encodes CASSSSGDVGSPLHF.

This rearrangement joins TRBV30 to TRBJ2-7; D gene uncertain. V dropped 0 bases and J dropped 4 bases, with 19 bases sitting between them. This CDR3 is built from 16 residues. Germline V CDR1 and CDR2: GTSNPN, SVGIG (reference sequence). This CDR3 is CAWSVPSGQNIYEQYF. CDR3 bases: TGTGCCTGGAGTGTACCGTCAGGCCAGAATATATACGAGCAGTACTTC.

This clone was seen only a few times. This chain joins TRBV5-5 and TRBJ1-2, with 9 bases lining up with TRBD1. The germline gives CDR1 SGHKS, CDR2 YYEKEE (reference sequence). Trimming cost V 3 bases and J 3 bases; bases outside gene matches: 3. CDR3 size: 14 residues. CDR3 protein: CASSSGTGYYGYTF. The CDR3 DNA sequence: TGTGCCAGCAGCTCGGGGACAGGGTACTATGGCTACACCTTC.

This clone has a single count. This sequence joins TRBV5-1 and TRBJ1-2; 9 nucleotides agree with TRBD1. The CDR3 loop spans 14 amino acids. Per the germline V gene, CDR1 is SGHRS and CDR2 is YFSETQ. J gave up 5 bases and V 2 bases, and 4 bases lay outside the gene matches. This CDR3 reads CASSFGQGWYGYTF. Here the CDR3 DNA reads TGCGCCAGCAGCTTCGGACAGGGGTGGTATGGCTACACCTTC.

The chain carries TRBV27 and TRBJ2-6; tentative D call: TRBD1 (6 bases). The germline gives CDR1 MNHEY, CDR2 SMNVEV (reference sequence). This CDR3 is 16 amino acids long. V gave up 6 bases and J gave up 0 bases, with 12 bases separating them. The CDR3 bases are TGTGCCAGCAGCCACCCCAGGGGCTCTGGGGCCAACGTCCTGACTTTC. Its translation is CASSHPRGSGANVLTF.

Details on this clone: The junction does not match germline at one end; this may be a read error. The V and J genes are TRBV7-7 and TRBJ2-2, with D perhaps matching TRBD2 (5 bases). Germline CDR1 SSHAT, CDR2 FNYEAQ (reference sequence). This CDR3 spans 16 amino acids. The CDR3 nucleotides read TGTGCTAGCAGCTTAGCGCTAAGCGGCAACACCGGGGAGCTGTTTTTT. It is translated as CASSLALSGNTGELFF.

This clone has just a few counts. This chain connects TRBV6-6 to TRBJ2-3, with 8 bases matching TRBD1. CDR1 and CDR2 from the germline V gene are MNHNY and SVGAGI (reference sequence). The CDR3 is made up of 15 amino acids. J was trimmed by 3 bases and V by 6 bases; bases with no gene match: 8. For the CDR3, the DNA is TGTGCCAGCAGCCACTCGGACAGGGCGACAGATACGCAGTATTTT. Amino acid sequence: CASSHSDRATDTQYF.

The CDR3 sequence: CASSSSITGFEQYF. Here the CDR3 DNA reads TGTGCCAGCAGTTCGAGTATTACAGGGTTCGAGCAGTACTTC. The chain carries TRBV6-2 or TRBV6-3 and TRBJ2-7, with a weak D call TRBD1 (6 bases). CDR1 and CDR2 from the germline V gene are MNHEY and SVGEGT. V dropped 4 bases and J dropped 6 bases, with 16 bases sitting between them. This CDR3 has 14 residues.